The 21 T cell receptor beta chains listed next were all sequenced from one sample in a study of CD8+CD57+ T cells in acquired aplastic anemia. The authors sequenced patients whose flow cytometry had shown CD8+CD57+ cell expansion. For CDR3 and TCR beta VDJ profiling, genomic DNA was the template used. MiXCR, run by TCRdb on the reads, gives a single entry per CDR3 protein. The table shows 250,000 to 350,000 distinct CDR3 sequences, with roughly 61% occurring only once. The material sequenced was sorted CD4+, CD8+, or CD8+CD57+ T cells (not recorded which) from PBMCs. These receptors were collected from a human donor with aplastic anemia.

The rearrangement joins TRBV9 to TRBJ1-4; D unresolved. Between the trimmed V and J ends, which lost 4 bases and 2 bases, there was a span of 15 bases. In germline, CDR1 is SGDLS, CDR2 YYNGEE. This CDR3 contains 16 residues. The CDR3 DNA reads as TGTGCCAGCAGCCCTCCCTCGGGAGGGACTAATGAAAAACTGTTTTTT. This codes for CASSPPSGGTNEKLFF. Using reference TRBV9 and TRBJ1-4 for the parts outside the CDR3, the full variable domain is DSGVTQTPKHLITATGQRVTLRCSPRSGDLSVYWYQQSLDQGLQFLIQYYNGEERAKGNILERFSAQQFPDLHSELNLSSLELGDSALYFCASSPPSGGTNEKLFFGSGTQLSVL.

The chain combines TRBV7-3 with TRBJ2-6, with D possibly TRBD2 on 5 matching bases. CDR1 SGHTA and CDR2 FQGTGA come from the germline V gene. The ends were cut back, 5 bases at V and 2 bases at J, with 19 bases in the middle. CDR3 size: 18 residues. The DNA for the CDR3 is TGTGCCAGCAGCCCAACCGGGATTAGCTCGCCTGGGGCCAACGTCCTGACTTTC. It is translated as CASSPTGISSPGANVLTF. Full variable domain (outside the CDR3, taken from reference TRBV7-3 and TRBJ2-6): GAGVSQTPSNKVTEKGKYVELRCDPISGHTALYWYRQSLGQGPEFLIYFQGTGAADDSGLPNDRFFAVRPEGSVSTLKIQRTERGDSAVYLCASSPTGISSPGANVLTFGAGSRLTVL.

This clonotype was counted once. V usage is TRBV5-5 and J usage is TRBJ1-3, with D uncertain. V gave up 0 bases and J gave up 3 bases, with 13 bases separating them. The CDR3 consists of 16 residues. The V gene's germline CDR1 is SGHKS and CDR2 YYEKEE (reference sequence). CDR3 bases: TGTGCCAGCAGCTTGGGGGCACACCCAGGTGGAAACACCATATATTTT. Translating it yields CASSLGAHPGGNTIYF.

This clonotype was observed a few times. The V call is TRBV24-1, the J call TRBJ1-2, with D maybe TRBD1 (5 bases). Trimming removed 4 bases from V and 8 bases from J, with 13 bases in between. The germline V gene encodes CDR1 KGHDR and CDR2 SFDVKD. CDR3 size: 13 residues. CDR3 residues: CATSEQGNWGYTF. The DNA of the CDR3 is TGTGCCACCAGTGAGCAGGGTAATTGGGGCTACACCTTC.

In its sample, this clonotype was seen a few times. The chain employs TRBV7-2 and TRBJ2-7, with a weak D call TRBD2 (5 bases). V was pared by 1 base and J by 3 bases, with 10 bases between. This CDR3 comprises 14 residues. The germline gives CDR1 SGHTA, CDR2 FQGNSA. As DNA, the CDR3 is TGTGCCAGCAGCTTAGGCTTCGGGGACTACGAGCAGTACTTC. Its translation: CASSLGFGDYEQYF.

This clonotype came up many times. V and J are TRBV6-1 and TRBJ2-3; 14 bases are a match to TRBD2. Germline CDR1 MNHNS, CDR2 SASEGT. This CDR3 has 15 amino acids. With 7 bases clipped from V and 6 bases from J, the junction kept 6 bases outside the gene matches. CDR3 sequence reads: CASIRTSGGMDTQYF. DNA for the CDR3: TGTGCCAGCATCCGGACTAGCGGGGGGATGGATACGCAGTATTTT.

J is TRBJ1-2 and V is TRBV7-7; 8 positions match TRBD1. Losses at the gene ends were 5 bases for V and 2 bases for J; bases not matched to a gene: 4. The CDR3 sequence is 14 residues long. The germline CDR1 and CDR2 sequences are SSHAT and FNYEAQ (reference sequence). The CDR3 is CASSKGQANYGYTF. In nucleotides, the CDR3 is TGTGCCAGCAGCAAGGGACAGGCCAACTATGGCTACACCTTC.

The rearrangement links TRBV9 to TRBJ1-2; D is possibly TRBD1 (6 bases). Germline CDR1 SGDLS, CDR2 YYNGEE. The CDR3 sequence is 12 residues long. V was shortened by 4 bases and J by 9 bases, with 13 bases between the two germline ends. Here the CDR3 reads CASSTGTRSYTF. DNA for the CDR3: TGTGCCAGCAGCACCGGGACAAGGAGCTACACCTTC.

With respect to this clonotype: An end of the junction differs from the germline gene, which may be a read error. The rearrangement uses TRBV10-3 and TRBJ2-7; TRBD2 matches 11 bases. The CDR3 spans 15 residues. Germline lookup yields CDR1 ENHRY and CDR2 SYGVKD. CDR3 DNA sequence: TGTGCCAGCAGTTACCCTAGCGGGGGGACGTACGAGCAGTACTTC. It translates to CASSYPSGGTYEQYF.

The genes are TRBV15 and TRBJ1-2, with a tentative D call TRBD1 (5 bases). Germline V gives CDR1 LNHNV, CDR2 YYDKDF (reference sequence). The V end lost 1 base, the J end lost 3 bases, and 12 bases lay between the germline ends. The length of the CDR3 is 15 residues. CDR3 bases: TGTGCCACCAGCAGAGGAAGAGGGGTCGACTATGGCTACACCTTC. It yields the protein CATSRGRGVDYGYTF.

This clonotype was picked up many times. The chain recombines TRBV7-3 with TRBJ2-2; D remains unclear. CDR1 and CDR2 (germline): SGHTA, FQGTGA. The length of the CDR3 is 15 residues. The V end was cut by 0 bases, the J end by 5 bases, with 10 bases between. CDR3 sequence reads: CASSLTATATGELFF. Written as DNA, the CDR3 is TGTGCCAGCAGCTTAACGGCAACAGCTACCGGGGAGCTGTTTTTT.

The chain is built from TRBV12-3 or TRBV12-4 and TRBJ1-1, with D maybe TRBD1 (5 bases). CDR3 length: 14 amino acids. Trimming left V 5 bases short and J 0 bases short, with 10 bases between. Written as DNA, the CDR3 is TGTGCCAGCAGTCCGACAGTCATGAACACTGAAGCTTTCTTT. Amino acid sequence: CASSPTVMNTEAFF.

The sample holds one count of this clonotype. The V gene is TRBV4-1, the J gene TRBJ2-6; no firm D call. V lost 0 bases and J 0 bases, leaving 6 bases between the germline ends. The CDR3 has 16 amino acids. CDR1 is MGHRA and CDR2 is YSYEKL in the germline V gene. The DNA of the CDR3 is TGCGCCAGCAGCCAAGATCAATCCTCTGGGGCCAACGTCCTGACTTTC. It specifies CASSQDQSSGANVLTF.

This clonotype has just one count. This chain joins TRBV7-2 and TRBJ1-6; tentative D call: TRBD1 (5 bases). V lost 9 bases, J lost 13 bases, and 22 bases lay in between. The V gene's germline CDR1 is SGHTA and CDR2 FQGNSA. The CDR3 loop spans 14 amino acids. The CDR3 region has the DNA TGTGCCAGTACCGCCTCCGGGACTGTCAGGCCCCTCCACTTT. The encoded protein is CASTASGTVRPLHF.

The rearrangement uses TRBV29-1 and TRBJ2-1; D may correspond to TRBD1 or TRBD2 (5 bases each). Germline V gene lookup returns CDR1 SQVTM and CDR2 ANQGSEA. The CDR3 has 15 residues. Trimming stripped 1 base from V and 3 bases from J, with 13 bases between. CDR3 coding DNA: TGCAGCGTTGAAGCTGTCCAGGGAGTCTACAATGAGCAGTTCTTC. Its translation is CSVEAVQGVYNEQFF.

This chain connects TRBV12-3 or TRBV12-4 to TRBJ1-6; 9 bases match TRBD1. Unmatched junction bases numbered 13, after V lost 6 bases and J lost 10 bases. There are 16 residues in the CDR3. This CDR3 is CASRSGMDRGTSPLHF. CDR3 DNA sequence: TGTGCCAGCAGATCGGGGATGGACAGGGGCACCTCACCCCTCCACTTT.

J is TRBJ1-6 and V is TRBV19, with no clear D. This CDR3 contains 12 residues. V lost 8 bases, J lost 8 bases, and 10 bases lay in between. Looked up from germline, CDR1 is LNHDA and CDR2 is SQIVND (reference sequence). CDR3 DNA: TGTGCCAGTCGCGCGTGGGATTCACCCCTCCACTTT. It specifies CASRAWDSPLHF.

This chain links TRBV7-8 with TRBJ1-6; 9 bases map to TRBD1. The CDR3 spans 16 residues. Germline loops: CDR1 SGHVS, CDR2 FQNEAQ. V lost 5 bases and J lost 4; bases outside the gene matches: 6. Here the CDR3 reads CASSPPGTGYNSPLHF. The CDR3 DNA sequence: TGTGCCAGCAGCCCCCCAGGGACAGGGTATAATTCACCCCTCCACTTT.

The chain recombines TRBV2 with TRBJ1-2; 7 bases agree with TRBD1. With V trimmed by 10 bases and J by 5 bases, 7 bases remained unmatched. Germline V gene lookup returns CDR1 SNHLY and CDR2 FYNNEI. The CDR3 is 12 amino acids. In DNA, the CDR3 is TGTGCCATCTCCTCGACAGGGTATGGCTACACCTTC. Its protein is CAISSTGYGYTF.

This chain uses TRBV5-1 with TRBJ1-2, with D unclear. Germline loops: CDR1 SGHRS, CDR2 YFSETQ. Trimming took 2 bases from V and 0 from J, leaving 11 bases between them. This CDR3 spans 15 amino acids. The CDR3: CASSLDGPANYGYTF. In DNA form, the CDR3 reads TGCGCCAGCAGCTTAGACGGACCAGCTAACTATGGCTACACCTTC.

The table lists this clonotype with many counts. This chain connects TRBV5-1 to TRBJ1-2; TRBD1 is a possible D gene (5 bases). Deletions cut 4 bases from V and 12 bases from J, with 16 bases between. The CDR3 loop spans 12 amino acids. CDR1 and CDR2 from the germline V gene are SGHRS and YFSETQ. The CDR3 sequence: CASSPSTGIDTF. The CDR3, as DNA: TGCGCCAGCAGCCCAAGCACAGGAATAGACACCTTC.